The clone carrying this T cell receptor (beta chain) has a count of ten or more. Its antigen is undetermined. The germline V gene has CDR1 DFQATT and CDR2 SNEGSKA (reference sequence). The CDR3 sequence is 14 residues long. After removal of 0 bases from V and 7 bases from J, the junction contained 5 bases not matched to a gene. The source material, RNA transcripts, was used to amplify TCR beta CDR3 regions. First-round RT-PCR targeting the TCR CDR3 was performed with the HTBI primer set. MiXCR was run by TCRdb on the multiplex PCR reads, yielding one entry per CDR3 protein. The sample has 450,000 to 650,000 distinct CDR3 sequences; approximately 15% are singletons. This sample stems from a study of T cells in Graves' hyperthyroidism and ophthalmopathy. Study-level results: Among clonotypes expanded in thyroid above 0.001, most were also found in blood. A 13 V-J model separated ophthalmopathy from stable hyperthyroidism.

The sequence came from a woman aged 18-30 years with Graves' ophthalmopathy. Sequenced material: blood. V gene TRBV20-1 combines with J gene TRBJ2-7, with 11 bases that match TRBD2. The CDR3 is CSARDALAGEEQYF. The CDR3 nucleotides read TGCAGTGCTAGAGATGCACTAGCGGGAGAAGAGCAGTACTTC.